These 19 T cell receptor beta chains originate from one sample sequenced in a study of cytomegalovirus exposure and HLA in healthy donors (dated by TCRdb to 2017 to 2019). Receptor libraries were prepared by the immunoSEQ multiplex PCR assay. In its TCRdb copy, this immuneACCESS table keeps in-frame sequences only and misses some clones. Where compared with another copy, unresolved V genes explain less than half of these, and the others have no known cause. This sample comprises approximately 120,000 clones, 94% of them detected only once. 1% to 1.5% of the sample belongs to the ten largest clones. Sample: PBMCs. These TCRs come from a woman aged 18-29 years in good health and CMV-seronegative.

The genes are TRBV5-1 and TRBJ2-3; D gene ambiguous. Trimming stripped 7 bases from V and 0 bases from J, with 3 bases between. CDR1 is SGHRS, CDR2 YFSETQ, per germline. The CDR3 spans 11 residues. The CDR3 sequence: CASRSTDTQYF. Here the CDR3 DNA reads TGCGCCAGCCGTAGCACAGATACGCAGTATTTT.

The CDR3 region is CASSLGQQYEQYF. The CDR3, as DNA: TGTGCCAGCAGTTTAGGACAGCAGTACGAGCAGTACTTC. The chain carries TRBV28 and TRBJ2-7; the D gene is possibly TRBD1 (6 bases). Trimming pared 2 bases from V and 4 bases from J, leaving 9 bases between. The CDR3 has 13 residues. Germline V CDR1 and CDR2: MDHEN, SYDVKM.

The chain recombines TRBV5-1 with TRBJ2-7; a weak D match, TRBD1 (6 bases). The CDR3 consists of 14 residues. V was pared by 2 bases and J by 7 bases, with 16 bases between. CDR1 and CDR2 (germline): SGHRS, YFSETQ. CDR3 bases: TGCGCCAGCAGCTTTCCGCAGGGGTCGGGGGAGCAGTACTTC. Amino acid sequence: CASSFPQGSGEQYF.

In DNA, the CDR3 is TGTGCCAGTAGTTCCCGGGGAAACACCATATATTTT. Translation gives CASSSRGNTIYF. V and J are TRBV19 and TRBJ1-3; no reliable D call. V shed 5 bases and J shed 4 bases, with 6 bases lying between them. The CDR3 spans 12 residues. Germline-derived CDR1 and CDR2 are LNHDA and SQIVND (reference sequence).

The gene calls are TRBV10-3 and TRBJ2-1, with 12 positions matching TRBD2. Germline V gene sequence: CDR1 ENHRY, CDR2 SYGVKD. Trimming removed 3 bases from V and 1 base from J; junction bases left unmatched: 4. The CDR3 is made up of 17 amino acids. DNA of the CDR3: TGTGCCATCAGTGACCCTACTAGCGGGGGGTCCTACAATGAGCAGTTCTTC. As protein: CAISDPTSGGSYNEQFF.

V gene TRBV19 combines with J gene TRBJ2-7, with a weak D call TRBD1 (6 bases). V lost 5 bases, J lost 5 bases, and 10 bases lay in between. CDR3 length: 12 amino acids. Per the germline V gene, CDR1 is LNHDA and CDR2 is SQIVND (reference sequence). Here the CDR3 reads CASSATGHEQYF. The CDR3 bases are TGTGCCAGTAGTGCTACAGGGCACGAGCAGTACTTC.

The rearrangement links TRBV4-1 to TRBJ2-1; 8 nucleotides match TRBD2. The germline gives CDR1 MGHRA, CDR2 YSYEKL. J lost 2 bases, V lost 2 bases, and 11 bases had no gene match. This CDR3 region has 18 residues. The CDR3 region is CASSQTVAGMSAYNEQFF. In DNA form, the CDR3 reads TGCGCCAGCAGCCAAACCGTAGCGGGGATGTCCGCCTACAATGAGCAGTTCTTC.

This sequence joins TRBV2 and TRBJ2-5, with 10 bases aligning to TRBD2. The CDR3 is made up of 14 amino acids. J gave up 5 bases and V 6 bases, and 6 bases lay outside the gene matches. CDR1 SNHLY and CDR2 FYNNEI come from the germline V gene. CDR3 loop: CASRERGGPETQYF. The DNA for the CDR3 is TGTGCCAGCAGGGAGCGGGGGGGGCCCGAGACCCAGTACTTC.

This chain joins TRBV9 and TRBJ2-3; TRBD2 matches at 8 bases. The CDR3 sequence is 16 residues long. Germline V gene sequence: CDR1 SGDLS, CDR2 YYNGEE. V was pared by 3 bases and J by 0 bases, with 6 bases of the junction left unmatched. The CDR3 bases are TGTGCCAGCAGCGGACCCCGGGAGGGGAGCACAGATACGCAGTATTTT. It specifies CASSGPREGSTDTQYF.

This chain uses TRBV6-1 with TRBJ1-2, with D perhaps TRBD1 (5 bases). V lost 8 bases, J lost 8 bases, and 6 bases lay in between. Germline V lookup: CDR1 MNHNS, CDR2 SASEGT. The CDR3 has 9 amino acids. As DNA, the CDR3 is TGTGCCAGCGGGGCCGGCTACACCTTC. Amino acids: CASGAGYTF.

This rearrangement joins TRBV11-2 to TRBJ2-3; a possible D gene is TRBD2 (6 bases). This CDR3 contains 14 residues. Trimming took off 4 bases at V and 0 bases at J, with 8 bases between the two ends. Germline lookup yields CDR1 SGHAT and CDR2 FQNNGV. The CDR3, as DNA: TGTGCCAGCAGCTCCCTAGCGAGCACAGATACGCAGTATTTT. Translation: CASSSLASTDTQYF.

The chain is built from TRBV5-1 and TRBJ1-2, with D perhaps TRBD1 (5 bases). CDR3 length: 15 residues. The V and J ends lost 0 bases and 7 bases respectively, with 16 bases between them. CDR1 is SGHRS, CDR2 YFSETQ, per germline. The CDR3: CASSLDGASDRGYTF. CDR3 nucleotide sequence: TGCGCCAGCAGCTTGGATGGGGCTTCTGACCGTGGCTACACCTTC. Complete variable domain (other parts from reference TRBV5-1 and TRBJ1-2): KAGVTQTPRYLIKTRGQQVTLSCSPISGHRSVSWYQQTPGQGLQFLFEYFSETQRNKGNFPGRFSGRQFSNSRSEMNVSTLELGDSALYLCASSLDGASDRGYTFGSGTRLTVV.

The rearrangement uses TRBV12-2 and TRBJ1-3; the table names TRBD1, a call not compared with the DNA. TRBV12-2 is an annotated pseudogene. The CDR3 runs to 13 residues. For the CDR3, the DNA is TGTGCAAGTCGCTCGGGACAGCGAAACACCATATATTTT. This translates into CASRSGQRNTIYF.

This chain links TRBV29-1 with TRBJ1-2; D might be TRBD1 (5 bases). The V gene's germline CDR1 is SQVTM and CDR2 ANQGSEA. Trimming took off 0 bases at V and 6 bases at J, with 11 bases between the two ends. CDR3 size: 13 residues. CDR3 loop: CSVEDPAGNGYTF. In DNA form, the CDR3 reads TGCAGCGTTGAAGATCCGGCAGGGAATGGCTACACCTTC.

The rearrangement uses TRBV11-2 and TRBJ2-5; maybe TRBD2 (6 bases). The CDR3 runs to 14 residues. The V gene's germline CDR1 is SGHAT and CDR2 FQNNGV. Trimming removed 8 bases at V and 4 bases at J, with 17 bases between. CDR3 in amino acids: CASGAGTVAETQYF. Written as DNA, the CDR3 is TGTGCCAGCGGCGCTGGGACTGTGGCAGAGACCCAGTACTTC.

The chain links TRBV6-4 to TRBJ1-1; possible D gene TRBD1, 6 bases. Per germline, CDR1 MRHNA and CDR2 SNTAGT. V gave up 5 bases and J gave up 2 bases, with 9 bases separating them. CDR3 size: 13 residues. CDR3 DNA sequence: TGTGCCAGCAGTCTGACAGGAAACACTGAAGCTTTCTTT. Its translation: CASSLTGNTEAFF.

This clone was counted a few times. V and J are TRBV5-1 and TRBJ1-1; D is uncertain. The germline V gene encodes CDR1 SGHRS and CDR2 YFSETQ. Trimming pared 4 bases from V and 2 bases from J, leaving 15 bases between. CDR3 size: 15 residues. The CDR3 spells CASSAAEFFNTEAFF. DNA of the CDR3: TGCGCCAGCAGCGCGGCGGAGTTTTTTAACACTGAAGCTTTCTTT. Drawing the rest from reference TRBV5-1 and TRBJ1-1, the complete variable domain is KAGVTQTPRYLIKTRGQQVTLSCSPISGHRSVSWYQQTPGQGLQFLFEYFSETQRNKGNFPGRFSGRQFSNSRSEMNVSTLELGDSALYLCASSAAEFFNTEAFFGQGTRLTVV.

The V gene is TRBV6-1, the J gene TRBJ1-5; D is undetermined. Germline CDR1 is MNHNS and CDR2 is SASEGT. Trimming pared 3 bases from V and 5 bases from J, leaving 8 bases between. The CDR3 is made up of 13 amino acids. The CDR3 nucleotides are TGTGCCAGCAGTGACCGGGGTGATCAGCCCCAGCATTTT. As protein: CASSDRGDQPQHF.

The gene calls are TRBV11-2 and TRBJ2-7; 9 bases match TRBD1. CDR1 and CDR2 from the germline V gene are SGHAT and FQNNGV. The V gene end was trimmed by 4 bases and the J gene end by 1 base; junction bases not matched to a gene: 5. There are 15 residues in the CDR3. The CDR3 region has the DNA TGTGCCAGCAGCTCCTTGGACAGGGGTTCCTACGAGCAGTACTTC. It codes for CASSSLDRGSYEQYF.